What follows are 25 T cell receptor beta chains derived from one specimen sequenced in a study of blood T cell repertoires in COVID-19. Clones were sequenced by immunoSEQ multiplex PCR, and TCRdb holds only the in-frame ones, with some missing. The sample records approximately 440,000 clones, about nine tenths being singletons. The specimen was PBMCs or T cells enriched from blood (not recorded which). The receptors were sampled from a man between 18 and 35 years old who had recovered from COVID-19.

This rearrangement joins TRBV11-2 to TRBJ1-2; 10 nucleotides match TRBD1. V lost 4 bases to trimming and J lost 6 bases; unmatched junction nucleotides: 5. The CDR3 spans 14 residues. CDR1 is SGHAT and CDR2 is FQNNGV in the germline V gene. The CDR3 is CASSSTGGGDGYTF. The CDR3 coding sequence is TGTGCCAGCAGCTCGACAGGGGGCGGAGATGGCTACACCTTC. The variable domain in full, completed from reference TRBV11-2 and TRBJ1-2, reads EAGVAQSPRYKIIEKRQSVAFWCNPISGHATLYWYQQILGQGPKLLIQFQNNGVVDDSQLPKDRFSAERLKGVDSTLKIQPAKLEDSAVYLCASSSTGGGDGYTFGSGTRLTVV.

The chain uses TRBV28 and TRBJ1-2, with TRBD1 matching over 8 bases. The junction had 10 bases not matched to a gene; V was cut back by 5 bases and J by 8 bases. Germline V gene sequence: CDR1 MDHEN, CDR2 SYDVKM. The CDR3 length is 14 residues. Written as DNA, the CDR3 is TGTGCCAGCAGTACGACAGGGGAGGGTCTGGGCTACACCTTC. It is translated as CASSTTGEGLGYTF.

Worth noting for this clone: The sample has other DNA sequences that encode this CDR3 too. The chain joins TRBV9 to TRBJ1-1; D gene unclear. CDR1 is SGDLS, CDR2 YYNGEE, per germline. The CDR3 is made up of 13 amino acids. Trimming removed 0 bases at V and 1 base at J, with 4 bases between. The CDR3 nucleotides read TGTGCCAGCAGCGTAGGTCGGAACACTGAAGCTTTCTTT. As protein: CASSVGRNTEAFF.

V gene TRBV19 combines with J gene TRBJ1-5; D not certain. This CDR3 spans 12 amino acids. Deletions cut 5 bases from V and 4 bases from J, with 6 bases between. Germline V gives CDR1 LNHDA, CDR2 SQIVND (reference sequence). CDR3 nucleotide sequence: TGTGCCAGTAGTCGGGAGAATCAGCCCCAGCATTTT. Encoded protein: CASSRENQPQHF.

The CDR3 nucleotides read TGTGCCAGTCACCGGGGGACAGGAACTGGCTACACCTTC. Its translation: CASHRGTGTGYTF. The rearrangement links TRBV19 to TRBJ1-2, with 8 bases fitting TRBD1. Trimming at V came to 8 bases and at J to 7 bases, leaving 9 bases not matched to a gene. The CDR3 is made up of 13 amino acids. Germline values: CDR1 LNHDA, CDR2 SQIVND (reference sequence).

This chain joins TRBV27 and TRBJ2-1; 10 nucleotides match TRBD1. This CDR3 spans 12 amino acids. Germline CDR1 is MNHEY and CDR2 is SMNVEV (reference sequence). After removal of 8 bases from V and 6 bases from J, the junction contained 1 base not matched to a gene. CDR3 DNA: TGTGCCAGCCGACAGGGGGCCAATGAGCAGTTCTTC. As protein: CASRQGANEQFF.

CDR3 DNA: TGTGCCATCAGTGATGGACAGGGCTACGAAAAACTGTTTTTT. It translates to CAISDGQGYEKLFF. The chain employs TRBV10-3 and TRBJ1-4; the match to TRBD1 covers 8 bases. V lost 3 bases and J lost 8; bases outside the gene matches: 5. CDR3 length equals 14 residues. CDR1 and CDR2 (germline): ENHRY, SYGVKD.

The rearrangement joins TRBV5-1 to TRBJ2-5, with 12 bases fitting TRBD2. The CDR3 has 17 amino acids. V lost 2 bases, J lost 5 bases, and 10 bases stayed unmatched. Germline loops: CDR1 SGHRS, CDR2 YFSETQ. The CDR3 here is CASSFGLAGGSGETQYF. CDR3 coding DNA: TGCGCCAGCAGCTTCGGTCTAGCGGGAGGGTCAGGGGAGACCCAGTACTTC.

This clone was counted a single time. The chain recombines TRBV5-1 with TRBJ1-1; D not certain. The length of the CDR3 is 11 residues. Germline V gene lookup returns CDR1 SGHRS and CDR2 YFSETQ. Trimming left V 0 bases short and J 7 bases short, with 4 bases between. CDR3 DNA: TGCGCCAGCAGCTTGGGACTTGAAGCTTTCTTT. It specifies CASSLGLEAFF.

V usage is TRBV12-3 or TRBV12-4 and J usage is TRBJ2-7, with 7 bases lining up with TRBD2. CDR3 length: 13 residues. V dropped 6 bases and J dropped 4; count of bases not matched to a gene: 6. Here the CDR3 reads CASRSGDTYEQYF. The CDR3 region has the DNA TGTGCCAGCAGAAGCGGGGATACTTACGAGCAGTACTTC.

The chain uses TRBV5-4 and TRBJ2-3; 13 bases fit TRBD2. V shed 4 bases, J shed 2 bases, and the junction held 4 bases outside the gene matches. Looked up from germline, CDR1 is SGHNT and CDR2 is YYREEE (reference sequence). This CDR3 spans 16 amino acids. The CDR3 DNA follows: TGTGCCAGCAGCAGGGGACTAGCGGGGCTCACAGATACGCAGTATTTT. As protein: CASSRGLAGLTDTQYF.

The V gene is TRBV30, the J gene TRBJ1-5; 9 nucleotides match TRBD1. The CDR3 is made up of 15 amino acids. J was trimmed by 2 bases and V by 3 bases; bases with no gene match: 5. Per germline, CDR1 GTSNPN and CDR2 SVGIG (reference sequence). CDR3 coding DNA: TGTGCCTGGAGCGCGGACAGGGGAGGCAATCAGCCCCAGCATTTT. The encoded protein is CAWSADRGGNQPQHF.

The CDR3 region is CASMGRGMRPQHF. The CDR3 nucleotides read TGTGCCAGCATGGGGAGAGGGATGCGGCCCCAGCATTTT. V and J are TRBV12-3 or TRBV12-4 and TRBJ1-5, with unresolved D. The CDR3 loop spans 13 amino acids. V shed 7 bases and J shed 9 bases, with 16 bases lying between them.

This chain joins TRBV11-3 and TRBJ2-7; D might be TRBD1 (5 bases). The V end was cut by 2 bases, the J end by 6 bases, with 8 bases between. CDR1 SGHNT and CDR2 YENEEA come from the germline V gene. This CDR3 contains 12 residues. The CDR3 DNA sequence: TGTGCCAGCAGCTTATCAGGGATCGAGCAGTACTTC. Residues: CASSLSGIEQYF. Using reference TRBV11-3 and TRBJ2-7 for the parts outside the CDR3, the full variable domain is EAGVVQSPRYKIIEKKQPVAFWCNPISGHNTLYWYLQNLGQGPELLIRYENEEAVDDSQLPKDRFSAERLKGVDSTLKIQPAELGDSAVYLCASSLSGIEQYFGPGTRLTVT.

The chain couples TRBV18 to TRBJ1-1; D not certain. This CDR3 is built from 15 residues. V was trimmed by 2 bases and J by 1 base, leaving 11 bases between them. Germline V CDR1 and CDR2: KGHSH, LQKENI. The CDR3 DNA reads as TGTGCCAGCTCACCAGCGGCGGGCCCGAACACTGAAGCTTTCTTT. Translating it yields CASSPAAGPNTEAFF.

The J gene is TRBJ1-4, the V gene TRBV6-5, with unresolved D. V shed 11 bases and J shed 5 bases, with 21 bases lying between them. The CDR3 extends over 15 amino acids. Germline loops: CDR1 MNHEY, CDR2 SVGAGI. The CDR3 loop is CAAKTRAASNEKLFF. CDR3 DNA: TGTGCCGCCAAGACGAGGGCAGCTTCAAATGAAAAACTGTTTTTT.

This clone showed up just once. The rearrangement links TRBV4-1 to TRBJ1-1; D gene uncertain. With 1 base removed from V and 0 bases from J, the gap between germline ends came to 6 bases. The germline gives CDR1 MGHRA, CDR2 YSYEKL. The CDR3 length is 14 residues. CDR3 DNA: TGCGCCAGCAGCCAAGCTCCGGTGAACACTGAAGCTTTCTTT. Amino acids: CASSQAPVNTEAFF.

The chain carries TRBV16 and TRBJ1-2; perhaps TRBD1 as D (6 bases). This CDR3 comprises 15 residues. Trimming took off 1 base at V and 6 bases at J, with 15 bases between the two ends. CDR1 and CDR2 (germline): KGHSY, FQNENV. CDR3 nucleotides: TGTGCCAGCAGCCAATTCCTTCAGGGGCAAGATGGCTACACCTTC. Translation: CASSQFLQGQDGYTF.

A word on this clone: Distinct nucleotide sequences in the sample also encode this CDR3. The chain uses TRBV28 and TRBJ2-7; 8 nucleotides match TRBD2. Germline CDR1 and CDR2: MDHEN and SYDVKM. Trimming cost V 2 bases and J 7 bases; bases outside gene matches: 1. The CDR3 is 12 amino acids. CDR3 amino acids: CASSLPGGEQYF. CDR3 bases: TGTGCCAGCAGTTTACCGGGGGGGGAGCAGTACTTC.

The rearrangement uses TRBV3-1 (or the pseudogene TRBV3-2) and TRBJ2-2, with 12 bases identical to TRBD2. The CDR3 loop spans 15 amino acids. In germline, CDR1 is LGHDT, CDR2 YNNKEL (reference sequence). V shed 6 bases and J 4 bases; nucleotides not matched to a gene: 3. CDR3 loop: CASRTGLAGTGELFF. The DNA of the CDR3 is TGTGCCAGCAGGACGGGACTAGCGGGCACCGGGGAGCTGTTTTTT.

This clone was seen once. The chain has TRBV29-1 and TRBJ2-1, with 7 bases fitting TRBD1. This CDR3 has 15 residues. Trimming at V came to 2 bases and at J to 6 bases, leaving 10 bases not matched to a gene. CDR1 is SQVTM and CDR2 is ANQGSEA in the germline V gene. The CDR3 nucleotides are TGCAGCGTTGAAAGTCAAAAGGGGGCGGGCAATGAGCAGTTCTTC. Amino acids: CSVESQKGAGNEQFF.

As regards this clone: Other DNA variants within this sample encode the same CDR3. The chain has TRBV28 and TRBJ2-7, with no clear D. V gave up 5 bases and J gave up 3 bases, with 8 bases separating them. Germline-derived CDR1 and CDR2 are MDHEN and SYDVKM. The CDR3 spans 12 residues. This CDR3 reads CASSLSLYEQYF. CDR3 nucleotides: TGTGCCAGCAGTCTCTCCCTCTACGAGCAGTACTTC.

The chain recombines TRBV5-4 with TRBJ1-2; maybe TRBD1 (6 bases). This CDR3 is built from 17 residues. V lost 2 bases to trimming and J lost 4 bases, with 21 bases between them. Germline assignment: CDR1 SGHNT and CDR2 YYREEE (reference sequence). The CDR3 protein is CASSLLVGGHVGYGYTF. CDR3 coding DNA: TGTGCCAGCAGCTTATTGGTGGGGGGGCATGTGGGCTATGGCTACACCTTC.

The chain is built from TRBV11-2 and TRBJ2-4; D is uncertain. Germline V gene sequence: CDR1 SGHAT, CDR2 FQNNGV. Trimming shortened V by 5 bases and J by 0 bases, and 14 bases separated the two germline ends. The CDR3 runs to 16 residues. DNA for the CDR3: TGTGCCAGCAGCCTTACAGACCAGATAGCCAAAAACATTCAGTACTTC. It is translated as CASSLTDQIAKNIQYF.

The rearrangement joins TRBV18 to TRBJ2-1; 11 bases agree with TRBD1. With 4 bases clipped from V and 5 bases from J, the junction kept 13 bases outside the gene matches. CDR3 length: 18 amino acids. The germline V gene encodes CDR1 KGHSH and CDR2 LQKENI. CDR3 DNA: TGTGCCAGCTCACGGGGACAGGGGGATTATTCAACCCACAATGAGCAGTTCTTC. This translates into CASSRGQGDYSTHNEQFF.